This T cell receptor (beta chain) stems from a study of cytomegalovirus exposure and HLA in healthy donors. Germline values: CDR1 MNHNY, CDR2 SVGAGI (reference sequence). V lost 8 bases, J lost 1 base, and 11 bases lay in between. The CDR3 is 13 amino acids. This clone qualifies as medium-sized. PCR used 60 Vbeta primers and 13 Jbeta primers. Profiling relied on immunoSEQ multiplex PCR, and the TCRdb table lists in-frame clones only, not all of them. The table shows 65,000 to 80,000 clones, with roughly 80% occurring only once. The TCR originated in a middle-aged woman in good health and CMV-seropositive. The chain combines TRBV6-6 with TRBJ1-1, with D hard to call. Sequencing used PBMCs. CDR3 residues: CASAEGQNTEAFF. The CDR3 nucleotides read TGTGCCAGCGCCGAGGGCCAGAACACTGAAGCTTTCTTT.